This is a list of T cell receptor beta chains from one sample in a study of T cells in localized non-small cell lung cancer. Sequenced by immunoSEQ multiplex PCR; TCRdb stores in-frame clones only, minus some. The sample shows 13,000 or so clones, roughly nine tenths of them seen only once. The sample here was peripheral blood mononuclear cells, taken before any cancer treatment. The receptor source for this set is a man between 40 and 70 years old with stage III lung adenocarcinoma. Each CDR3 is given with its conserved first and last residue. The D gene is left open where the match is weak. Clone size is shown for a subset of rows, as once, few, many or a class of expanded clone.

J | D | size | V | DNA | CDR3
TRBJ2-7 | NA | NA | TRBV6-1 | TGTGCCAGCAGTGACGCCCCGTGGCAGGACTACGAGCAGTACTTC | CASSDAPWQDYEQYF
TRBJ2-1 | TRBD2 | NA | TRBV27 | TGTGCCAGCAGCGTAGCGGGGGCCTACAATGAGCAGTTCTTC | CASSVAGAYNEQFF
TRBJ1-2 | NA | NA | TRBV2 | TGTGCCAGCAGTGAGGGTAGGGGAGCTAACTATGGCTACACCTTC | CASSEGRGANYGYTF
TRBJ2-1 | NA | NA | TRBV7-2 | TGTGCCAGCAGCTCCAGCGACTACAATGAGCAGTTCTTC | CASSSSDYNEQFF
TRBJ2-1 | TRBD2 | NA | TRBV7-9 | TGTGCCAGCAGCTTAGTTGGCAGATGGACTAGCGGGAGAGGGGAGCAGTTCTTC | CASSLVGRWTSGRGEQFF
TRBJ1-1 | TRBD1 | once | TRBV29-1 | TGCAGCGTTCGGACAGGGGGCGGCAATGAAGCTTTCTTT | CSVRTGGGNEAFF
TRBJ1-4 | NA | few | TRBV30 | TGTGCCTGGAGTGTACGGAAAGGCTATAATGAAAAACTGTTTTTT | CAWSVRKGYNEKLFF
TRBJ1-2 | TRBD1 | once | TRBV2 | TGTGCCAGCAGTGAGGACAGGGACTATGGCTACACCTTC | CASSEDRDYGYTF
TRBJ2-3 | NA | NA | TRBV6-1 | TGTGCCAGCGTCTGGTCGGGGATGGGCACAGATACGCAGTATTTT | CASVWSGMGTDTQYF
TRBJ2-5 | NA | NA | TRBV5-1 | TGCGCCAGCAGCAAAAACAAACAGGGAAAAGAGACCCAGTACTTC | CASSKNKQGKETQYF
TRBJ2-1 | TRBD2 | NA | TRBV11-2 | TGTGCCAGCAGCTTAGAGCTAGCGGGAGTAGGGAATGAGCAGTTCTTC | CASSLELAGVGNEQFF
TRBJ2-2 | NA | NA | TRBV27 | TGTGCCAGCAGTACTTGGGCTAGCGCCAAGGGCGGGGAGCTGTTTTTT | CASSTWASAKGGELFF
TRBJ2-7 | TRBD1 | NA | TRBV7-2 | TGTGCCAGCAGACCGGACAGGAGCTCCTACGAGCAGTACTTC | CASRPDRSSYEQYF
TRBJ2-3 | NA | NA | TRBV19 | TGTGCCAGTAGTATAGTTACGGAGCTCCCCACAGATACGCAGTATTTT | CASSIVTELPTDTQYF
TRBJ1-1 | TRBD1 | NA | TRBV5-6 | TGTGCCAGCAGCTTGGGGACAGGGACTGAAGCTTTCTTT | CASSLGTGTEAFF
TRBJ2-1 | NA | NA | TRBV5-6 | TGTGCCAGCAGCTTTTTGGCGGGGAGAGGCTCCTACAATGAGCAGTTCTTC | CASSFLAGRGSYNEQFF
TRBJ2-5 | NA | NA | TRBV29-1 | TGCAGCGCTGGATCAGAGACCCAGTACTTC | CSAGSETQYF
TRBJ2-3 | NA | NA | TRBV7-7 | TGTGCCAGCAGCTTAGGAGGGTTGGGAGATACGCAGTATTTT | CASSLGGLGDTQYF
TRBJ2-7 | TRBD1 | NA | TRBV7-6 | TGTGCCAGCAGCTTAGCGGGGACAGGTTCCCACGAGCAGTACTTC | CASSLAGTGSHEQYF
TRBJ1-5 | NA | NA | TRBV19 | TGTGCCAGTAGTTACGGGGCGGACAATCAGCCCCAGCATTTT | CASSYGADNQPQHF
TRBJ2-1 | TRBD2 | NA | TRBV19 | TGTGCCAGTAGTCTCGGGACTAGCGGGAGTAGGACCTACAATGAGCAGTTCTTC | CASSLGTSGSRTYNEQFF
TRBJ2-7 | NA | NA | TRBV7-2 | TGTGCCAGCAGCTTAGGGGGATCCCAGTGGCGGGAGCAGTACTTC | CASSLGGSQWREQYF
TRBJ1-3 | NA | NA | TRBV9 | TGTGCCAGCAGCGTCCACCCTGGAAACACCATATATTTT | CASSVHPGNTIYF
TRBJ1-1 | TRBD1 | NA | TRBV29-1 | TGCAGCGTTGAGGGACAGGGGGGGACTGAAGCTTTCTTT | CSVEGQGGTEAFF
TRBJ2-7 | NA | NA | TRBV2 | TGTGCCAGCAGACCGGTATCCTACGAGCAGTACTTC | CASRPVSYEQYF
TRBJ2-3 | TRBD1 | NA | TRBV6-1 | TGTGCCAGCAGTGAAGGAGGGACAGGGGCAGATACGCAGTATTTT | CASSEGGTGADTQYF
TRBJ1-4 | NA | NA | TRBV15 | TGTGCCACCAGCAGAGACCGAGTTCTTGAAAAACTGTTTTTT | CATSRDRVLEKLFF
TRBJ2-2 | NA | NA | TRBV29-1 | TGCAGCGTTGATGGGAGTTCCGGGGAGCTGTTTTTT | CSVDGSSGELFF
TRBJ2-1 | TRBD1 | NA | TRBV19 | TGTGCCAGTAGTATAGGGCGGGGACAGGGTGGTAATGAGCAGTTCTTC | CASSIGRGQGGNEQFF
TRBJ2-7 | NA | NA | TRBV27 | TGTGCCAGCAGTAACCCTGAGGGCGGGCAGTACTTC | CASSNPEGGQYF
TRBJ2-7 | NA | NA | TRBV11-3 | TGTGCCAGCAGTATTAGCGGCTCCTACGAGCAGTACTTC | CASSISGSYEQYF
TRBJ1-2 | NA | NA | TRBV6-6 | TGTGCCAGCAGTCCTGAGAACTATGGCTACACCTTC | CASSPENYGYTF
TRBJ2-7 | TRBD1 | NA | TRBV6-6 | TGTGCCAGCAGGCAGCCCCCAGGGGGCGAGCAGTACTTC | CASRQPPGGEQYF
TRBJ2-3 | TRBD2 | NA | TRBV27 | TGTGCCAGCAGTTTGGGACTGACTAGCGCGGCCGTTGATACGCAGTATTTT | CASSLGLTSAAVDTQYF
TRBJ2-7 | NA | NA | TRBV6-1 | TGTGCCAGCAAATCGAGGGCAGTAAACACCTACGAGCAGTACTTC | CASKSRAVNTYEQYF
TRBJ1-4 | NA | NA | TRBV5-6 | TGTGCCAGCAGCTTGAAAGGGTGGGGTGAAAAACTGTTTTTT | CASSLKGWGEKLFF